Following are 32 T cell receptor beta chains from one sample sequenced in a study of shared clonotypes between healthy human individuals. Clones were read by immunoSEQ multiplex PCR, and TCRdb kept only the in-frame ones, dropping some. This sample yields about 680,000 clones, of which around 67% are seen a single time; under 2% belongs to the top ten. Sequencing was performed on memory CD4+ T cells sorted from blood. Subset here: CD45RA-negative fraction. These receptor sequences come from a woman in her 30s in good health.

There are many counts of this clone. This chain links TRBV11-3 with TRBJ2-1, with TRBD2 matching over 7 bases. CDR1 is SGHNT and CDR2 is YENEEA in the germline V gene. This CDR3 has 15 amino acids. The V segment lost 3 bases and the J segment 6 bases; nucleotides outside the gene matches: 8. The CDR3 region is CASSLAGAVSNEQFF. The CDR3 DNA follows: TGTGCCAGCAGCTTGGCGGGAGCTGTTTCCAATGAGCAGTTCTTC.

This CDR3 reads CASSSGPGETQYF. The CDR3 bases are TGTGCCAGCAGTTCAGGACCAGGGGAGACCCAGTACTTC. The chain combines TRBV7-7 with TRBJ2-5; D may be TRBD1 (5 bases). Germline CDR1 reads SSHAT; CDR2 reads FNYEAQ (reference sequence). CDR3 size: 13 residues. V lost 6 bases to trimming and J lost 5 bases, with 13 bases between them.

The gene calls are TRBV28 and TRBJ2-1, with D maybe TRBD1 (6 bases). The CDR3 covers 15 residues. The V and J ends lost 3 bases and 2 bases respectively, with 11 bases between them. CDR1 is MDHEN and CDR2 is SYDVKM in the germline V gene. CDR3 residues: CASSFLQGPYNEQFF. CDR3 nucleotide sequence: TGTGCCAGCAGTTTCTTACAGGGACCCTACAATGAGCAGTTCTTC.

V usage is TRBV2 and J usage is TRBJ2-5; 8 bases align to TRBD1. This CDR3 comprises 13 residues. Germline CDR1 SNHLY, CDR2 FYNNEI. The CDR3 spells CARQGRGQETQYF. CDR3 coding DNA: TGTGCACGACAGGGGCGAGGTCAAGAGACCCAGTACTTC.

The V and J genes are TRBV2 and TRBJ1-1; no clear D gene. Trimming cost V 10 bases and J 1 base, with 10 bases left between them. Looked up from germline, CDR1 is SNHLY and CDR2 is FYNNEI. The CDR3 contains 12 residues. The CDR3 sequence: CATSPGNTEAFF. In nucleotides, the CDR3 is TGTGCCACCAGCCCAGGGAACACTGAAGCTTTCTTT.

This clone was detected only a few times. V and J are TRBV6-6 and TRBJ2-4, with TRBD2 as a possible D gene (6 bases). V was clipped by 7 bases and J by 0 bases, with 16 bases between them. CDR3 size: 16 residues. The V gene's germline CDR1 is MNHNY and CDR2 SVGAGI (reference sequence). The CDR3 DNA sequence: TGTGCCAGCAATCAACCTCACGGGGGAGCCAAAAACATTCAGTACTTC. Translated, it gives CASNQPHGGAKNIQYF.

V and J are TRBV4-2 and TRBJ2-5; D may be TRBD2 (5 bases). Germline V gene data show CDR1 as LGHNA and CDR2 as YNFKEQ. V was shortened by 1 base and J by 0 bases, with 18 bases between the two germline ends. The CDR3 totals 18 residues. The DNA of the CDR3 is TGTGCCAGCAGCCAAGGTTTCAGCGGAGGACTGTACCAAGAGACCCAGTACTTC. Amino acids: CASSQGFSGGLYQETQYF.

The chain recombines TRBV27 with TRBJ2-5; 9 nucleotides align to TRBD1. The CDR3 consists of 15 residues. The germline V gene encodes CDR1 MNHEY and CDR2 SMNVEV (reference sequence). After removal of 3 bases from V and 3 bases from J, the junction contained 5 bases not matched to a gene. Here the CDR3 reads CASSFLGTGKETQYF. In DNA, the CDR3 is TGTGCCAGCAGTTTCCTTGGGACAGGGAAAGAGACCCAGTACTTC.

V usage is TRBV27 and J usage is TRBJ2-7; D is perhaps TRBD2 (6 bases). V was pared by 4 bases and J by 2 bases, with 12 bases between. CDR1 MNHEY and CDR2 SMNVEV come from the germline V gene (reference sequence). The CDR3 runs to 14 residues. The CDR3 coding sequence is TGTGCCAGCAGTTCCCTAGCGAAGGCCTACGAGCAGTACTTC. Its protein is CASSSLAKAYEQYF.

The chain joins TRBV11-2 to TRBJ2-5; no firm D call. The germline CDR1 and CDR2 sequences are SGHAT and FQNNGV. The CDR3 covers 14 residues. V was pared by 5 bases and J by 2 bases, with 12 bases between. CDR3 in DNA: TGTGCCAGCAGCCGGGTCGTGGGACAAGAGACCCAGTACTTC. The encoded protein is CASSRVVGQETQYF.

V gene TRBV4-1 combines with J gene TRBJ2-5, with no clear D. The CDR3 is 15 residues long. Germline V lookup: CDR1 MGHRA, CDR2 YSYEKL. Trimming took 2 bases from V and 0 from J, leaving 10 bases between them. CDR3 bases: TGCGCCAGCAGCCAATTTGAGCGTTACCAAGAGACCCAGTACTTC. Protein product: CASSQFERYQETQYF.

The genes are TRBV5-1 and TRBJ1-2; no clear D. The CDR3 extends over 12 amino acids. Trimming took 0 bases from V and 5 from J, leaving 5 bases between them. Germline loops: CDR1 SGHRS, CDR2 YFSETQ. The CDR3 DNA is TGCGCCAGCAGCTTGGGCGAGTATGGCTACACCTTC. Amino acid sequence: CASSLGEYGYTF.

The CDR3 bases are TGTGCCAGCAGTATAGACCGTGCTAATGAAAAACTGTTTTTT. Protein sequence: CASSIDRANEKLFF. The chain links TRBV6-1 to TRBJ1-4; no firm D call. This CDR3 comprises 14 residues. Germline V gene sequence: CDR1 MNHNS, CDR2 SASEGT. Trimming removed 5 bases at V and 3 bases at J, with 10 bases between.

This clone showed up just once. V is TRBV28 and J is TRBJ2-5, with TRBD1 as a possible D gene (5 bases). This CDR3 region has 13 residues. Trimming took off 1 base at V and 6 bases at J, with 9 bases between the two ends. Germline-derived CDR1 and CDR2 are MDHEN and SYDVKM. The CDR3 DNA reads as TGTGCCAGCAGTTTATCACAGGTGAAGACCCAGTACTTC. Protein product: CASSLSQVKTQYF. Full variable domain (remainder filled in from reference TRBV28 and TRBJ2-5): DVKVTQSSRYLVKRTGEKVFLECVQDMDHENMFWYRQDPGLGLRLIYFSYDVKMKEKGDIPEGYSVSREKKERFSLILESASTNQTSMYLCASSLSQVKTQYFGPGTRLLVL.

CDR3 sequence: CASSSRTSGSGYYEQYF. Here the CDR3 DNA reads TGTGCCAGCAGCTCCCGGACTAGCGGGAGTGGGTACTACGAGCAGTACTTC. The rearrangement uses TRBV28 and TRBJ2-7; TRBD2 matches at 13 bases. Germline assignment: CDR1 MDHEN and CDR2 SYDVKM. Trimming removed 6 bases from V and 3 bases from J; junction bases left unmatched: 11. The CDR3 is 17 residues long.

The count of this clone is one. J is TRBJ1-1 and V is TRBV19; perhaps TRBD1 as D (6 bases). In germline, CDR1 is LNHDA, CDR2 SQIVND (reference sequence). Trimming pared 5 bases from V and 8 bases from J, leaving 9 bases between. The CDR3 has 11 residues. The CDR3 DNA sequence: TGTGCCAGTAGTTGGACAGAAGAAGCTTTCTTT. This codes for CASSWTEEAFF.

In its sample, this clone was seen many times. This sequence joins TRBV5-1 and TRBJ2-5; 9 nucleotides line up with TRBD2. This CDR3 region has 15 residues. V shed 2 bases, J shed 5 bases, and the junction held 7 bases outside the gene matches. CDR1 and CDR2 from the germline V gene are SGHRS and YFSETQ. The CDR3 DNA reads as TGCGCCAGCAGCTTAGGAGGGACTAGCATGGAGACCCAGTACTTC. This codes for CASSLGGTSMETQYF.

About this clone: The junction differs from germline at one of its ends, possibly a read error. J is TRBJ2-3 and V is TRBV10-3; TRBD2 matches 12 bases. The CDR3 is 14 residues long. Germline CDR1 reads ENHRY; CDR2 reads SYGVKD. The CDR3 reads CAISGKKTSGRFNF. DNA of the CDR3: TGTGCCATCAGTGGGAAGAAAACTAGCGGGAGGTTTAATTTT.

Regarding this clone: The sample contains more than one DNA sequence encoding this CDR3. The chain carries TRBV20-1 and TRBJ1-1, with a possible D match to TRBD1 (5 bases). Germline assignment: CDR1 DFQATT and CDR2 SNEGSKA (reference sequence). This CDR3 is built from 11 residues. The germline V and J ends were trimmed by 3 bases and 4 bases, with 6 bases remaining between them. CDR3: CSARGGTEAFF. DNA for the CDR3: TGCAGTGCTAGGGGGGGCACTGAAGCTTTCTTT.

CDR3 nucleotides: TGTGCCAGCAGCTTAGATTCCGGGCTGAACACTGAAGCTTTCTTT. It is translated as CASSLDSGLNTEAFF. This sequence joins TRBV11-2 and TRBJ1-1, with no clear D. V was clipped by 0 bases and J by 0 bases, with 8 bases between them. The CDR3 sequence is 15 residues long. Germline V gene sequence: CDR1 SGHAT, CDR2 FQNNGV.

CDR3 residues: CASSLFPMDGYTF. The CDR3 DNA is TGTGCCAGCAGCTTATTCCCCATGGATGGCTACACCTTC. The chain carries TRBV5-6 and TRBJ1-2; D gene uncertain. The ends were cut back, 2 bases at V and 6 bases at J, with 11 bases in the middle. There are 13 residues in the CDR3. Germline V CDR1 and CDR2: SGHDT, YYEEEE.

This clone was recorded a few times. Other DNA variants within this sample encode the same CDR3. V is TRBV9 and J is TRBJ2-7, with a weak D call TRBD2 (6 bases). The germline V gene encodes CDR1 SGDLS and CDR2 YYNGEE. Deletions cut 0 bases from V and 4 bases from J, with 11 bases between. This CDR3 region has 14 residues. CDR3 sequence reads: CASSVGLAEYEQYF. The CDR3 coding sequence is TGTGCCAGCAGCGTAGGGTTAGCGGAGTACGAGCAGTACTTC.

In DNA form, the CDR3 reads TGTGCCAGCAGACCGGCAACAGGGGAAGACGCCTCTGGAAACACCATATATTTT. This translates into CASRPATGEDASGNTIYF. The chain is built from TRBV13 and TRBJ1-3; 7 bases are a match to TRBD1. CDR1 PRHDT and CDR2 FYEKMQ come from the germline V gene (reference sequence). CDR3 length equals 18 residues. After removal of 6 bases from V and 0 bases from J, the junction contained 14 bases not matched to a gene.

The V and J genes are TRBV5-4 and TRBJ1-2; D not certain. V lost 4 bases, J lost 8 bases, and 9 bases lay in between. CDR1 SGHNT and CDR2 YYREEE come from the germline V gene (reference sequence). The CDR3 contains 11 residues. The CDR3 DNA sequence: TGTGCCAGCAGCGGGGTTAAGGGCTACACCTTC. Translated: CASSGVKGYTF. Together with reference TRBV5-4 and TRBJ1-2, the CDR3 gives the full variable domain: ETGVTQSPTHLIKTRGQQVTLRCSSQSGHNTVSWYQQALGQGPQFIFQYYREEENGRGNFPPRFSGLQFPNYSSELNVNALELDDSALYLCASSGVKGYTFGSGTRLTVV.

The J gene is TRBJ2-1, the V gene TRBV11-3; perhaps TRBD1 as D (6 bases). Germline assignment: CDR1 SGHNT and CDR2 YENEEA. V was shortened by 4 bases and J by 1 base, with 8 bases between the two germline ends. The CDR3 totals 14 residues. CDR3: CASSYRDSYNEQFF. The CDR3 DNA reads TGTGCCAGCAGCTACAGGGATTCCTACAATGAGCAGTTCTTC.

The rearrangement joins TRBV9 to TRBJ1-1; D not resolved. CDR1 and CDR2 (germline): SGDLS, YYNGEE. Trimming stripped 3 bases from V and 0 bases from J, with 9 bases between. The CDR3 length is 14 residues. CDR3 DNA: TGTGCCAGCAGCGGAGACGGGATGAACACTGAAGCTTTCTTT. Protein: CASSGDGMNTEAFF. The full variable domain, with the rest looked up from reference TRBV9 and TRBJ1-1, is DSGVTQTPKHLITATGQRVTLRCSPRSGDLSVYWYQQSLDQGLQFLIQYYNGEERAKGNILERFSAQQFPDLHSELNLSSLELGDSALYFCASSGDGMNTEAFFGQGTRLTVV.

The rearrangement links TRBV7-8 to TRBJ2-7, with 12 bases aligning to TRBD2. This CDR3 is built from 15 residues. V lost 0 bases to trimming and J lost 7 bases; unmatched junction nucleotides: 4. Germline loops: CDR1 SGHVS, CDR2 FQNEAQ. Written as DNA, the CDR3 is TGTGCCAGCAGCTTAGCGACTAGCGGGAGTCGGGAGCAGTACTTC. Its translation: CASSLATSGSREQYF.

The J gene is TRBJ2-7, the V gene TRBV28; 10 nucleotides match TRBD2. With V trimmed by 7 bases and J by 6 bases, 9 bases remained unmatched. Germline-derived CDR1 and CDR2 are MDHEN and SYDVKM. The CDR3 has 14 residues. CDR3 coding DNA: TGTGCCAGCACCCAAGCGGGAGGGCCGCGCGAGCAGTACTTC. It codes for CASTQAGGPREQYF.

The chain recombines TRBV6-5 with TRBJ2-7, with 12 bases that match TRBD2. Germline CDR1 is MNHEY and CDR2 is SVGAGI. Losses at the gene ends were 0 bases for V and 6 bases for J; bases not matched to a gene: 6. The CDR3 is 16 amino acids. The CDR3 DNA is TGTGCCAGCAGTTACTCGTCTAGCGGGAGGGTAAGCGAGCAGTACTTC. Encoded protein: CASSYSSSGRVSEQYF.

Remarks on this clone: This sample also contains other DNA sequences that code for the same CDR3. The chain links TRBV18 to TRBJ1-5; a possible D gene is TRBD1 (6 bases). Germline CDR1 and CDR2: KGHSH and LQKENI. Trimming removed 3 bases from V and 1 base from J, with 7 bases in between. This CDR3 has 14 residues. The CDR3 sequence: CASSPGQSNQPQHF. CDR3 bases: TGTGCCAGCTCACCGGGACAAAGCAATCAGCCCCAGCATTTT.

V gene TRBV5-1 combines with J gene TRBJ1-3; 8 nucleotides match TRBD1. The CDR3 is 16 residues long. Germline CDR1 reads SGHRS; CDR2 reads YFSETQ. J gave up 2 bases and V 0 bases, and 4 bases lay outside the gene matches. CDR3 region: CASSLGQGKAGNTIYF. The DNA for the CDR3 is TGCGCCAGCAGCTTGGGACAGGGGAAGGCTGGAAACACCATATATTTT.

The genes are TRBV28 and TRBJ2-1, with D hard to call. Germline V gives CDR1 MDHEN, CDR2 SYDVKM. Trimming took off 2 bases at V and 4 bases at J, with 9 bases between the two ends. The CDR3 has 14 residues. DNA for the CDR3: TGTGCCAGCAGTTTAACCCCAGCTTACAATGAGCAGTTCTTC. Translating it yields CASSLTPAYNEQFF.